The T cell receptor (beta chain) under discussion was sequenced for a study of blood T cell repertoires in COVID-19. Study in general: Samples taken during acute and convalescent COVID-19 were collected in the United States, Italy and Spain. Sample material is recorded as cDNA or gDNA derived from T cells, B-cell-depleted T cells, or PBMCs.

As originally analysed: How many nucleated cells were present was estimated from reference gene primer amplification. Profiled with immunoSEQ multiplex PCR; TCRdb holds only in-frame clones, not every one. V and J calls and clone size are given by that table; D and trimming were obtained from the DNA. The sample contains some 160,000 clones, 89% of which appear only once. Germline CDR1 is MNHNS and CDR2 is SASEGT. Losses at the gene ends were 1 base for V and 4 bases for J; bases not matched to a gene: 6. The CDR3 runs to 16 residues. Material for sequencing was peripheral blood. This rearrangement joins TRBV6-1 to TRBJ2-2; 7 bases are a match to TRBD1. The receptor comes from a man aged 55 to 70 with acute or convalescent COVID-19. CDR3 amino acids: CASSEVTGVTTGELFF. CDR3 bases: TGTGCCAGCAGTGAAGTCACAGGGGTCACCACCGGGGAGCTGTTTTTT.